This T cell receptor (beta chain) derives from a study of blood T cell repertoires in COVID-19. The data were produced by immunoSEQ multiplex PCR, yet TCRdb's version contains in-frame clones alone and is incomplete. The repertoire consists of tens of thousands of clones, with approximately 85% occurring once and the leading ten covering 15% to 20%. V was clipped by 2 bases and J by 5 bases, with 14 bases between them. This CDR3 spans 15 amino acids. CDR1 is SNHLY and CDR2 is FYNNEI in the germline V gene. The V call is TRBV2, the J call TRBJ2-3; D possibly corresponds to TRBD2 (6 bases). The sequencing input was peripheral blood. The clonotype originates from a human donor in a cohort sampled during active COVID-19. The DNA for the CDR3 is TGTGCCAGCAGTGAATGGGGGGTAGAGGGAGATACGCAGTATTTT. Translation gives CASSEWGVEGDTQYF.